The 31 T cell receptor beta chains given below trace back to one sample, sequenced in a study of identical twins. TCRdb passed the 5' RACE reads through MiXCR, listing each CDR3 protein once. Of 420,000 or so distinct CDR3 sequences listed, about 18% are singletons. Sequenced material: naive T cells sorted from blood. The receptors here all came from a man over 45 in good health.

This clonotype has just a few counts. This chain joins TRBV6-5 and TRBJ1-3, with TRBD1 matching 7 bases. This CDR3 is 17 amino acids long. Looked up from germline, CDR1 is MNHEY and CDR2 is SVGAGI. Unmatched junction bases numbered 7, after V lost 2 bases and J lost 0 bases. The CDR3 is CASSYGRGPSSGNTIYF. The CDR3 DNA follows: TGTGCCAGCAGTTACGGAAGGGGGCCGAGCTCTGGAAACACCATATATTTT.

This CDR3 is CASSQGYSIQETQYF. For the CDR3, the DNA is TGTGCCAGCAGCCAGGGCTATTCGATCCAAGAGACCCAGTACTTC. The rearrangement uses TRBV14 and TRBJ2-5, with no clear D. V gave up 3 bases and J gave up 1 base, with 12 bases separating them. The CDR3 runs 15 residues. Germline CDR1 reads SGHDN; CDR2 reads FVKESK.

This CDR3 reads CASSYPRGQNIQYF. CDR3 nucleotide sequence: TGTGCCAGCAGCTACCCCCGGGGTCAAAACATTCAGTACTTC. The V call is TRBV7-9, the J call TRBJ2-4; a possible D gene is TRBD2 (5 bases). Germline V lookup: CDR1 SEHNR, CDR2 FQNEAQ (reference sequence). The germline V and J ends were trimmed by 4 bases and 5 bases, with 12 bases remaining between them. CDR3 length: 14 residues.

A few counts support this clonotype. The rearrangement uses TRBV2 and TRBJ2-7, with 10 bases lining up with TRBD1. The CDR3 is 15 amino acids. In germline, CDR1 is SNHLY, CDR2 FYNNEI. The J segment lost 5 bases and the V segment lost 4 bases, leaving 8 bases of the junction unmatched. In nucleotides, the CDR3 is TGTGCCAGCAGTGTAACCGGGACAGGGGTCCACGAGCAGTACTTC. Its protein is CASSVTGTGVHEQYF.

This clonotype was detected a few times. The chain links TRBV9 to TRBJ2-7; D is uncertain. The germline gives CDR1 SGDLS, CDR2 YYNGEE. The CDR3 has 12 residues. V was trimmed by 3 bases and J by 7 bases, leaving 11 bases between them. Written as DNA, the CDR3 is TGTGCCAGCAGCGCGACCGATTTAGAGCAGTACTTC. Its translation: CASSATDLEQYF.

This chain uses TRBV19 with TRBJ2-1; the match to TRBD2 covers 11 bases. Germline V gene lookup returns CDR1 LNHDA and CDR2 SQIVND (reference sequence). Trimming took 6 bases from V and 7 from J; bases not matched to a gene: 11. The CDR3 is 16 amino acids. CDR3 amino acids: CASSPTGTSGLNEQFF. The CDR3 nucleotides read TGTGCCAGTAGCCCCACCGGGACTAGCGGACTAAATGAGCAGTTCTTC.

The chain links TRBV28 to TRBJ2-1, with 10 bases fitting TRBD2. This CDR3 comprises 14 residues. CDR1 and CDR2 from the germline V gene are MDHEN and SYDVKM. V lost 7 bases and J lost 2; bases outside the gene matches: 2. CDR3 DNA sequence: TGTGCCAGCAACCTAGCGGGAGCCTACAATGAGCAGTTCTTC. Translated, it gives CASNLAGAYNEQFF.

This clonotype was recorded many times. CDR3 loop: CSVDTGGMGTGELFF. The DNA for the CDR3 is TGCAGCGTTGATACAGGGGGCATGGGCACCGGGGAGCTGTTTTTT. This chain connects TRBV29-1 to TRBJ2-2, with TRBD1 identical over 9 bases. Germline V gives CDR1 SQVTM, CDR2 ANQGSEA. The ends lost 3 bases at V and 4 bases at J; junction bases unmatched: 6. The CDR3 runs 15 residues.

The rearrangement uses TRBV12-3 or TRBV12-4 and TRBJ2-7, with no clear D. Trimming pared 3 bases from V and 2 bases from J, leaving 11 bases between. The CDR3 consists of 14 residues. DNA for the CDR3: TGTGCCAGCAGTTTCTCCCTATTCCCCTACGAGCAGTACTTC. Translation: CASSFSLFPYEQYF.

The chain couples TRBV29-1 to TRBJ1-5, with 7 nucleotides matching TRBD1. The CDR3 is 13 residues long. In germline, CDR1 is SQVTM, CDR2 ANQGSEA. J was trimmed by 4 bases and V by 4 bases; bases with no gene match: 4. The CDR3 DNA is TGCAGCGTTGCGGGACAGAAGAATCAGCCCCAGCATTTT. As protein: CSVAGQKNQPQHF.

This clonotype came up many times. The rearrangement uses TRBV6-5 and TRBJ2-7, with TRBD2 identical over 13 bases. This CDR3 region has 18 residues. The trim removed 1 base at V and 4 bases at J, leaving 10 bases unmatched. CDR1 and CDR2 from the germline V gene are MNHEY and SVGAGI. CDR3 in DNA: TGTGCCAGCAGTTACTGGGGGGGGACTAGCGGGATTTTATACGAGCAGTACTTC. Amino acid sequence: CASSYWGGTSGILYEQYF.

This clonotype has a handful of counts. The J gene is TRBJ2-7, the V gene TRBV7-9; 9 bases are shared with TRBD2. From germline, CDR1 is SEHNR and CDR2 FQNEAQ (reference sequence). J lost 6 bases, V lost 3 bases, and 6 bases had no gene match. The CDR3 contains 14 residues. DNA of the CDR3: TGTGCCAGCAGCTTTGGCGGGAGGGCCGCCGAGCAGTACTTC. Protein sequence: CASSFGGRAAEQYF.

The CDR3 DNA reads as TGTGCCAGCAGCCCTTCGGGGTCCCATAACTATGGCTACACCTTC. Encoded protein: CASSPSGSHNYGYTF. The chain is built from TRBV11-2 and TRBJ1-2; D remains ambiguous. The V end was cut by 5 bases, the J end by 1 base, with 14 bases between. CDR3 size: 15 residues. Germline V CDR1 and CDR2: SGHAT, FQNNGV.

The chain has TRBV29-1 and TRBJ2-7; 7 bases are a match to TRBD2. The CDR3 spans 14 residues. V lost 3 bases and J lost 3; bases outside the gene matches: 8. Germline-derived CDR1 and CDR2 are SQVTM and ANQGSEA. In DNA, the CDR3 is TGCAGCGTTGAGGTAGCGGGTCGAAACTACGAGCAGTACTTC. Translated, it gives CSVEVAGRNYEQYF.

This clonotype was seen once. The chain's CDR3 is CATSRDRPGLGNIQYF. For the CDR3, the DNA is TGTGCCACCAGCAGAGATCGCCCAGGATTAGGAAACATTCAGTACTTC. This sequence joins TRBV15 and TRBJ2-4; no clear D gene. CDR3 size: 16 residues. CDR1 is LNHNV, CDR2 YYDKDF, per germline (reference sequence). V was shortened by 0 bases and J by 6 bases, with 15 bases between the two germline ends.

This chain connects TRBV7-3 to TRBJ1-1; TRBD1 matches 7 bases. V shed 0 bases, J shed 2 bases, and the junction held 6 bases outside the gene matches. The CDR3 spans 16 residues. The V gene's germline CDR1 is SGHTA and CDR2 FQGTGA. The CDR3 DNA reads TGTGCCAGCAGCTTAACCCCCGGGACAGCAAACACTGAAGCTTTCTTT. Protein product: CASSLTPGTANTEAFF.

The chain links TRBV19 to TRBJ1-1; 7 nucleotides match TRBD1. This CDR3 is built from 14 residues. Germline values: CDR1 LNHDA, CDR2 SQIVND (reference sequence). With 7 bases clipped from V and 6 bases from J, the junction kept 11 bases outside the gene matches. CDR3 loop: CASTEKGAWAEAFF. For the CDR3, the DNA is TGTGCCAGTACCGAAAAGGGGGCGTGGGCTGAAGCTTTCTTT.

In its sample, this clonotype was seen a few times. This chain connects TRBV29-1 to TRBJ2-5; TRBD1 agrees at 7 bases. CDR1 and CDR2 (germline): SQVTM, ANQGSEA. This CDR3 comprises 12 residues. The ends lost 7 bases at V and 2 bases at J; junction bases unmatched: 4. The CDR3 region has the DNA TGCAGCGGTCGACAGGGTCAAGAGACCCAGTACTTC. As protein: CSGRQGQETQYF.

This clonotype has at least ten counts. This rearrangement joins TRBV12-3 or TRBV12-4 to TRBJ2-1; 7 positions agree with TRBD1. The CDR3 runs 16 residues. Unmatched junction bases numbered 7, after V lost 1 base and J lost 4 bases. Written as DNA, the CDR3 is TGTGCCAGCAGTTTAGTAGGGGGCGTCGGGTACAATGAGCAGTTCTTC. Translation: CASSLVGGVGYNEQFF.

This chain connects TRBV20-1 to TRBJ1-2, with D unclear. The V end lost 0 bases, the J end lost 8 bases, and 10 bases lay between the germline ends. There are 12 residues in the CDR3. Germline CDR1 and CDR2: DFQATT and SNEGSKA (reference sequence). Here the CDR3 reads CSARDPLQGYTF. The CDR3 DNA is TGCAGTGCTAGAGATCCCCTGCAGGGCTACACCTTC.

The chain joins TRBV19 to TRBJ2-1; tentatively, D is TRBD2 (5 bases). With 2 bases removed from V and 2 bases from J, the gap between germline ends came to 7 bases. The germline CDR1 and CDR2 sequences are LNHDA and SQIVND (reference sequence). This CDR3 contains 14 residues. The CDR3 loop is CASSIIGAYNEQFF. The DNA of the CDR3 is TGTGCCAGTAGTATAATCGGGGCCTACAATGAGCAGTTCTTC.

This clonotype was counted a few times. This chain links TRBV6-5 with TRBJ2-1, with TRBD2 matching over 10 bases. The CDR3 has 18 amino acids. CDR1 MNHEY and CDR2 SVGAGI come from the germline V gene. The V gene end was trimmed by 0 bases and the J gene end by 5 bases; junction bases not matched to a gene: 10. CDR3 DNA sequence: TGTGCCAGCAGTTACTCGAATGGAGGGACTAGCGCTAACAATGAGCAGTTCTTC. Translating it yields CASSYSNGGTSANNEQFF.

This clonotype was detected a few times. The gene calls are TRBV27 and TRBJ2-3, with D possibly TRBD1 on 5 matching bases. The CDR3 runs to 16 residues. Deletions cut 0 bases from V and 8 bases from J, with 18 bases between. The germline gives CDR1 MNHEY, CDR2 SMNVEV (reference sequence). DNA of the CDR3: TGTGCCAGCAGTTTATCGCAAAACAGGCTGGTCGGTACGCAGTATTTT. The encoded protein is CASSLSQNRLVGTQYF.

This clonotype has more than one count but fewer than ten. This chain joins TRBV20-1 and TRBJ2-1, with 8 nucleotides matching TRBD1. This CDR3 contains 14 residues. Germline V lookup: CDR1 DFQATT, CDR2 SNEGSKA (reference sequence). The ends lost 5 bases at V and 5 bases at J; junction bases unmatched: 8. CDR3 nucleotides: TGCAGTGCTTACCAGGGGGCTGGCGACAATGAGCAGTTCTTC. This gives the protein CSAYQGAGDNEQFF.

In this sample, this clonotype turned up a few times. The V and J genes are TRBV7-6 and TRBJ2-1; D gene ambiguous. CDR1 SGHVS and CDR2 FNYEAQ come from the germline V gene. The CDR3 totals 17 residues. The V gene lost 1 base and the J gene lost 4 bases, with 17 bases spanning the gap. The CDR3 reads CASSLDLAGMRYNEQFF. Here the CDR3 DNA reads TGTGCCAGCAGCTTAGATCTGGCTGGGATGCGGTACAATGAGCAGTTCTTC.

This clonotype showed up just a few times. This chain joins TRBV9 and TRBJ2-1; D unclear. Trimming stripped 4 bases from V and 0 bases from J, with 17 bases between. There are 17 residues in the CDR3. The germline CDR1 and CDR2 sequences are SGDLS and YYNGEE. For the CDR3, the DNA is TGTGCCAGCAGCCTCCGACCAGACCCGAGCTCCTACAATGAGCAGTTCTTC. Its protein product is CASSLRPDPSSYNEQFF.

The rearrangement joins TRBV5-1 to TRBJ1-2; D perhaps matches TRBD1 (6 bases). Trimming removed 3 bases at V and 2 bases at J, with 17 bases between. In germline, CDR1 is SGHRS, CDR2 YFSETQ. The CDR3 has 16 residues. The CDR3 nucleotides read TGCGCCAGCAGCTCCGGACAGTTAATATGGAACTATGGCTACACCTTC. Protein: CASSSGQLIWNYGYTF.

This clonotype was seen a few times. V and J are TRBV6-1 and TRBJ1-4; TRBD1 is a possible D gene (5 bases). Looked up from germline, CDR1 is MNHNS and CDR2 is SASEGT. Trimming shortened V by 6 bases and J by 6 bases, and 17 bases separated the two germline ends. The CDR3 consists of 15 residues. CDR3: CASSDQGEVYEKLFF. DNA of the CDR3: TGTGCCAGCAGCGACCAGGGAGAGGTGTATGAAAAACTGTTTTTT.

This clonotype was seen a handful of times. The chain couples TRBV20-1 to TRBJ2-3; D remains ambiguous. CDR1 and CDR2 (germline): DFQATT, SNEGSKA (reference sequence). The CDR3 loop spans 16 amino acids. Trimming shortened V by 5 bases and J by 1 base, and 19 bases separated the two germline ends. CDR3 DNA: TGCAGTGCTTGGGGTTCAGGCAGGTTGGGCACAGATACGCAGTATTTT. This translates into CSAWGSGRLGTDTQYF.

Many counts were recorded for this clonotype. The chain combines TRBV6-5 with TRBJ2-5; unclear D gene. The CDR3 extends over 11 amino acids. CDR1 and CDR2 from the germline V gene are MNHEY and SVGAGI. The V end lost 4 bases, the J end lost 7 bases, and 7 bases lay between the germline ends. CDR3 region: CASSLLSTQYF. The CDR3 nucleotides read TGTGCCAGCAGTTTACTATCGACCCAGTACTTC.

This clonotype was observed a few times. Here the CDR3 reads CSARDRVLGELFF. The CDR3 nucleotides read TGCAGTGCTAGAGATAGAGTTTTGGGGGAGCTGTTTTTT. This sequence joins TRBV20-1 and TRBJ2-2; D remains ambiguous. Trimming left V 0 bases short and J 8 bases short, with 10 bases between. The germline V gene encodes CDR1 DFQATT and CDR2 SNEGSKA (reference sequence). The CDR3 loop spans 13 amino acids.